The sequence of this T cell receptor (beta chain) was determined in a study of T cell responses to AZD1222 COVID-19 vaccine. General study findings and limits: Repertoires were obtained only post-peak T cell response. White British ancestry dominated among donors, who included more females, and clonal diversity was possibly underestimated.

In regard to this clone: Antigen unknown.

Trimming stripped 3 bases from V and 0 bases from J, with 11 bases between. Germline values: CDR1 KGHSH, CDR2 LQKENI. The CDR3 spans 15 residues. The method was immunoSEQ multiplex PCR; TCRdb's version includes in-frame clones alone and lacks a portion of them. The sample has under 200,000 clones, more than 80% seen once. This clonotype was sampled from an adult who received the MenACWY meningococcal vaccine as a control. The specimen comprised peripheral blood, sampled 28 days after the second dose of the MenACWY control vaccine. This chain joins TRBV18 and TRBJ1-2, with D perhaps TRBD1 (5 bases). Here the CDR3 DNA reads TGTGCCAGCTCACCTCTCGTGGACACTAACTATGGCTACACCTTC. Its protein is CASSPLVDTNYGYTF.